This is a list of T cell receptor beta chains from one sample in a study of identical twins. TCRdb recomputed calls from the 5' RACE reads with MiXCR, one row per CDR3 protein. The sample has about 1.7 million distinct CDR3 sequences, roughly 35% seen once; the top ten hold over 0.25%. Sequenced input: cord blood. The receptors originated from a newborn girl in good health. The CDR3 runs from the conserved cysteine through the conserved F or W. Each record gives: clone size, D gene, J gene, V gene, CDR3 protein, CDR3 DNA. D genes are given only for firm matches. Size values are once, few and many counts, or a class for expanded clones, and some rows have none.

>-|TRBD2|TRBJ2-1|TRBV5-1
CASSSSSAGGYNEQFF
TGCGCCAGCAGCTCGTCCTCAGCGGGGGGGTACAATGAGCAGTTCTTC
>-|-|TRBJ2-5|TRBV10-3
CAISESIGGSQETQYF
TGTGCCATCAGTGAGTCGATAGGAGGTTCCCAAGAGACCCAGTACTTC
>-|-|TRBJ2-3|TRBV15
CATSRVRSTDTQYF
TGTGCCACCAGCAGAGTCAGGAGCACAGATACGCAGTATTTT
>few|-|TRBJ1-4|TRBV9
CASSVASKPPNEKLFF
TGTGCCAGCAGCGTGGCGAGTAAGCCGCCTAATGAAAAACTGTTTTTT
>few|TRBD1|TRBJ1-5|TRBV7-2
CASTQGANQPQHF
TGTGCCAGCACCCAGGGGGCCAATCAGCCCCAGCATTTT
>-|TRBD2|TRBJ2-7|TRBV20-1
CSAPPGLAGNYEQYF
TGCAGTGCTCCTCCGGGACTAGCGGGAAACTACGAGCAGTACTTC
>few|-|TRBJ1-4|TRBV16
CASGRPWTALNEKLFF
TGTGCCAGCGGCAGGCCCTGGACAGCCCTTAATGAAAAACTGTTTTTT
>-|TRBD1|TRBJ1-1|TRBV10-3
CAISAGGGGNTEAFF
TGTGCCATCAGCGCAGGGGGCGGGGGAAACACTGAAGCTTTCTTT
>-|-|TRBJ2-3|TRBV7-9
CASSLGGGRRTDTQYF
TGTGCCAGCAGCTTAGGTGGAGGACGGCGCACAGATACGCAGTATTTT
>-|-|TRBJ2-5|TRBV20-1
CSARDSPWKTQYF
TGCAGTGCTAGGGACTCCCCCTGGAAGACCCAGTACTTC
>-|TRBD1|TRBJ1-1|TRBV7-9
CASSLADRQAFF
TGTGCCAGCAGCTTAGCGGACAGGCAAGCTTTCTTT
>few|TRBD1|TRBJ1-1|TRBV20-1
CSASGTGGQNTEAFF
TGCAGTGCTAGCGGGACAGGGGGCCAGAACACTGAAGCTTTCTTT
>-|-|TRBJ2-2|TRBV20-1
CSANSPGEELFF
TGCAGTGCTAACAGTCCGGGAGAGGAGCTGTTTTTT
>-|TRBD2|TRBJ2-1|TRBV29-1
CSVALAGQIYNEQFF
TGCAGCGTGGCACTAGCGGGCCAGATCTACAATGAGCAGTTCTTC
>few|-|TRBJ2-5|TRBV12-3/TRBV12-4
CASKGQGETQYF
TGTGCCAGCAAGGGGCAGGGAGAGACCCAGTACTTC
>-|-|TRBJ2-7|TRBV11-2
CASRSGPQGQYF
TGTGCCAGCAGATCAGGGCCACAGGGTCAGTACTTC